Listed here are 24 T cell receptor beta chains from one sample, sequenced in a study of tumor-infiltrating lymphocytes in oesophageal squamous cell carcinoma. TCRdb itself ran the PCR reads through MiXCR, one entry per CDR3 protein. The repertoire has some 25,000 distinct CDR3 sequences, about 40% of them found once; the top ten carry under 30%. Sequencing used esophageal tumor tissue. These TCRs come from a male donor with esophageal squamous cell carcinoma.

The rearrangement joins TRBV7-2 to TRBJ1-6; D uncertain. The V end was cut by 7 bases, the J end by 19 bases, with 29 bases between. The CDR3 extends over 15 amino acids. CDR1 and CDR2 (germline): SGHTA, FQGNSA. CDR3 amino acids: CASNLAGSSYNEQHF. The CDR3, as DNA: TGTGCCAGCAATCTAGCCGGAAGCTCCTACAATGAGCAGCACTTT.

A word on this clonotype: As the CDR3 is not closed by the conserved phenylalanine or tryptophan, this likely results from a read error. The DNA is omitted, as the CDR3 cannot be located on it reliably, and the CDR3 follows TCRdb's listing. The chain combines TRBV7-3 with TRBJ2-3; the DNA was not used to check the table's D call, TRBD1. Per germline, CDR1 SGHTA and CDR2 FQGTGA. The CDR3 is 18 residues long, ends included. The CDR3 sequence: CASSLIGGQGYNEQFFGP.

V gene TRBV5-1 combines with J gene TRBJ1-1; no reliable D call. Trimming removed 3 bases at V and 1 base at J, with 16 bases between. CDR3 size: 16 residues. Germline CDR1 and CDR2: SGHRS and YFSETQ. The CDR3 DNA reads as TGCGCCAGCAGCTCACAAACGGTTTTACGGAACACTGAAGCTTTCTTT. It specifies CASSSQTVLRNTEAFF.

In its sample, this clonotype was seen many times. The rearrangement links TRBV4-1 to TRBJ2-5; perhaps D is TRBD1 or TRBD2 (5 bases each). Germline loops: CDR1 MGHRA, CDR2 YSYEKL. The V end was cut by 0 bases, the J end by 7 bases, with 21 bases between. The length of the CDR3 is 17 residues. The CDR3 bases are TGCGCCAGCAGCCAAGAAGAGGTCGCGAGGGGCCTGGGGACCCAGTACTTC. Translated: CASSQEEVARGLGTQYF.

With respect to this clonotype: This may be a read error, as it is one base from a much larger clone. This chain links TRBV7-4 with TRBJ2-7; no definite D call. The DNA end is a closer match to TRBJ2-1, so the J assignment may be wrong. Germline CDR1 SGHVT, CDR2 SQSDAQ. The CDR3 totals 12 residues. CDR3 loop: CASSLTVYEQFF. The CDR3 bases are TGTGCCAGCAGCTTAACCGTGTACGAGCAGTTCTTC.

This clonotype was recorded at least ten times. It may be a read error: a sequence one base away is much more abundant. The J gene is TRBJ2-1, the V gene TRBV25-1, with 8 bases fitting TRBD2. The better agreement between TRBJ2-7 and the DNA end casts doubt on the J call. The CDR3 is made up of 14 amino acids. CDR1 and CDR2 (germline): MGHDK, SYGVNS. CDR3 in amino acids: CARRAGDMYNEQYF. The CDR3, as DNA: TGTGCCAGGAGAGCGGGGGATATGTACAATGAGCAGTACTTC.

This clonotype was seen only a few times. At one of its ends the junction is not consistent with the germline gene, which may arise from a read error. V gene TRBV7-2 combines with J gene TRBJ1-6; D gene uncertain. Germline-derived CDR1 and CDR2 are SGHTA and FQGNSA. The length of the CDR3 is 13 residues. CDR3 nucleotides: TGTGCCAGCAGCCGCGGGCGGCGAAATGAGCAGTTCTTT. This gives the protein CASSRGRRNEQFF.

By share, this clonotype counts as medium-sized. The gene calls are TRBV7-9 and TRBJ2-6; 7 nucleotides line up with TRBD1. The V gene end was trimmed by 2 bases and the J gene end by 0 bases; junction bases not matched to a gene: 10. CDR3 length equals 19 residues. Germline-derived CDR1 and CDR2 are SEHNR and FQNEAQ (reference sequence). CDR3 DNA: TGTGCCAGCAGCTTAAGTCTGGGGACAGCGAGCTCTGGGGCCAACGTCCTGACTTTC. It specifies CASSLSLGTASSGANVLTF.

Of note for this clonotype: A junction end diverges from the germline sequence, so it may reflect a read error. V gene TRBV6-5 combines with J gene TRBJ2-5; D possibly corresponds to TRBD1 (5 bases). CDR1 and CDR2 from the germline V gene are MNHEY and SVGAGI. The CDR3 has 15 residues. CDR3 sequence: CAIRLWVRGESPLHF. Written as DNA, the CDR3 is TGTGCCATCCGACTCTGGGTTAGGGGCGAGTCACCCCTCCACTTC.

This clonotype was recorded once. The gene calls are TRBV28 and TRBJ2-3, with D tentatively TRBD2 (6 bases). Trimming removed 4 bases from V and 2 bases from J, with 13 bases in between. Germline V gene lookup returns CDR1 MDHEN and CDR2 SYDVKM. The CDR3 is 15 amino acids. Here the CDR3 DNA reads TGTGCCAGCAGTTCGGGGGTAGCGGACACAGATACGCAGTATTTT. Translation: CASSSGVADTDTQYF.

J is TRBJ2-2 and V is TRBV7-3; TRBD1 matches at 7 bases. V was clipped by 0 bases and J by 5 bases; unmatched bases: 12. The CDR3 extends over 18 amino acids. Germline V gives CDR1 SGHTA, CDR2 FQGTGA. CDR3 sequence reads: CASSLTRGTEKTTGELFF. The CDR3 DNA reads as TGTGCCAGCAGCTTAACGCGAGGGACAGAAAAGACTACCGGGGAGCTGTTTTTT. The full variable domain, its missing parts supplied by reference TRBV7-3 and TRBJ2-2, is GAGVSQTPSNKVTEKGKYVELRCDPISGHTALYWYRQSLGQGPEFLIYFQGTGAADDSGLPNDRFFAVRPEGSVSTLKIQRTERGDSAVYLCASSLTRGTEKTTGELFFGEGSRLTVL.

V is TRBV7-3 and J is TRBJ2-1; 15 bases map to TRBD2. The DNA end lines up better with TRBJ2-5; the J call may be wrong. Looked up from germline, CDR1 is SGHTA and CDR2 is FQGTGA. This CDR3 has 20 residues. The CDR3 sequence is CAARAGARTSGRAVRETQYF. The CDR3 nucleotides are TGTGCCGCTAGGGCAGGGGCTCGGACTAGCGGGAGGGCCGTGAGAGAGACCCAGTACTTC.

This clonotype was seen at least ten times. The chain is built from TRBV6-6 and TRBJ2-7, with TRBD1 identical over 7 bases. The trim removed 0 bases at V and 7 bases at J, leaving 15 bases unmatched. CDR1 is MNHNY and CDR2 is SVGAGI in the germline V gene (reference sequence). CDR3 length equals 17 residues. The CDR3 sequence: CASSYSGLGTAPREQYF. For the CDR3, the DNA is TGTGCCAGCAGTTACTCTGGACTCGGGACAGCTCCTAGGGAGCAGTACTTC.

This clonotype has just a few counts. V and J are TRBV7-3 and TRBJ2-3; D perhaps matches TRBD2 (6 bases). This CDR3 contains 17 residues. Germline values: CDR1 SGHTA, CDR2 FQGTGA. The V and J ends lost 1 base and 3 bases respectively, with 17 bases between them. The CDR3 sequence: CASSLKQLGGGTDTQYF. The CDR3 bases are TGTGCCAGCAGCTTAAAACAATTGGGAGGCGGGACAGATACGCAGTATTTT.

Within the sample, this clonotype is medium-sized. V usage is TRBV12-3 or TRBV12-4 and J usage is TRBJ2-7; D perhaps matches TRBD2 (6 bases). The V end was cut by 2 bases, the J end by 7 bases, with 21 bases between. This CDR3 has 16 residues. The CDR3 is CASSLRGPSPGREQYF. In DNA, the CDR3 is TGTGCCAGCAGTTTAAGAGGTCCTAGCCCGGGGAGGGAGCAGTACTTC.

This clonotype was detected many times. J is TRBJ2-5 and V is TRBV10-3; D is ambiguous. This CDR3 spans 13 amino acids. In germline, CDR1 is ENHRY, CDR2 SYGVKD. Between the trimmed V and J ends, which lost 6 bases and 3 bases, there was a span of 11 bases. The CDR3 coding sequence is TGTGCCATCAGCGAAACAGAGGAAGAGACCCAGTACTTC. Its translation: CAISETEEETQYF.

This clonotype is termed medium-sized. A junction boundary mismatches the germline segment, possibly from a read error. The CDR3 DNA sequence: TGTGCCAGCAGCAACCGACTAGCGTCCTCCGAGCAGTACTTC. Translated, it gives CASSNRLASSEQYF. This sequence joins TRBV7-2 and TRBJ2-7; 8 nucleotides match TRBD2. Germline values: CDR1 SGHTA, CDR2 FQGNSA. The CDR3 consists of 14 residues.

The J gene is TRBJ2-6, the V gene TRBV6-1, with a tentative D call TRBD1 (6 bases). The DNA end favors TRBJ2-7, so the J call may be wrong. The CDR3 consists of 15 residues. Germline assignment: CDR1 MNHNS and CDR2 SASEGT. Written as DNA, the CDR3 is TGTGCCAGCAGTGAACAGGGGCCACTCTCCTACGAGCAGTACTTC. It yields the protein CASSEQGPLSYEQYF.

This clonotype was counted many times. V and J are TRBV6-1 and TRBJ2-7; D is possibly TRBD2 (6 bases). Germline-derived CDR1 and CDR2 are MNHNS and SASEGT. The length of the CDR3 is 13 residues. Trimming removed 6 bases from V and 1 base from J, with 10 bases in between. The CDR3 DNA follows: TGTGCCAGCAGGGTAGCGGCATCCTACGAGCAGTACTTC. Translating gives CASRVAASYEQYF.

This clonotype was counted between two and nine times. The CDR3, as DNA: TGTGCCAGCAGCTACCCTGAGGGATCAGGCTACGAGCAGTACTTC. Translating it yields CASSYPEGSGYEQYF. The chain uses TRBV7-2 and TRBJ2-7; possible D gene TRBD2, 5 bases. CDR3 length equals 15 residues. V lost 4 bases to trimming and J lost 3 bases, with 16 bases between them. Germline V gene lookup returns CDR1 SGHTA and CDR2 FQGNSA.

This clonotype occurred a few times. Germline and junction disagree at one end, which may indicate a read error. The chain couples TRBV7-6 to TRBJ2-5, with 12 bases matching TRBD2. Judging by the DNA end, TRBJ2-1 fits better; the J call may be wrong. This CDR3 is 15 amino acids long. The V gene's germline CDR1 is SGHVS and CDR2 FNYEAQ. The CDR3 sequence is CASSSLAGGPDEQFF. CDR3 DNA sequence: TGTGCTAGCAGCTCTCTAGCGGGAGGGCCAGATGAGCAGTTCTTC.

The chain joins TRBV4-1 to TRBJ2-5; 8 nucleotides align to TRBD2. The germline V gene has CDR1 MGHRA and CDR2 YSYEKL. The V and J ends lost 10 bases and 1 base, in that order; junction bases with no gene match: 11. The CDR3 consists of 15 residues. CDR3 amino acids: CAISQSAGAQETQYF. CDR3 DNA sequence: TGCGCCATCAGTCAATCAGCGGGGGCCCAAGAGACCCAGTACTTC.

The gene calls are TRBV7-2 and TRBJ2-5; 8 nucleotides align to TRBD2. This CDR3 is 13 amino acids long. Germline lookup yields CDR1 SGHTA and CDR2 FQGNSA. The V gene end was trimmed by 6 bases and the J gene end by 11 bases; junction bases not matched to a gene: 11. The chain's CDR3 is CASRPAGVGEQYF. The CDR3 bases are TGTGCCAGCAGACCAGCGGGAGTAGGGGAGCAGTACTTC.

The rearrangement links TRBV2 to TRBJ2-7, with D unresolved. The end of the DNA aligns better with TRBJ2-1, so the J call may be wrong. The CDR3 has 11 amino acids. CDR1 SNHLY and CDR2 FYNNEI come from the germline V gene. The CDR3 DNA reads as TGTGCCAGCAGCCTCCAAGAGACGCAGTTCTTC. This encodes CASSLQETQFF.